This passage covers 20 T cell receptor beta chains from one sample sequenced in a study of blood T cell repertoires in COVID-19. Assay used: immunoSEQ multiplex PCR; TCRdb lists only in-frame clones, some missing. The sample records approximately 88,000 clones, 65% to 80% being singletons. The sequenced material came from peripheral blood. The receptors originated from a human donor in a cohort sampled during active COVID-19.

The chain is built from TRBV28 and TRBJ2-1, with TRBD2 as a possible D gene (6 bases). This CDR3 spans 14 amino acids. Trimming left V 9 bases short and J 0 bases short, with 12 bases between. The germline V gene has CDR1 MDHEN and CDR2 SYDVKM. The CDR3, as DNA: TGTGCCAGTGGGGGGAGGAGCTCCTACAATGAGCAGTTCTTC. Its translation is CASGGRSSYNEQFF.

This sequence joins TRBV27 and TRBJ2-1; 8 positions agree with TRBD1. The J segment lost 10 bases and the V segment lost 4 bases, leaving 3 bases of the junction unmatched. Germline lookup yields CDR1 MNHEY and CDR2 SMNVEV (reference sequence). The CDR3 is made up of 12 amino acids. The CDR3 reads CASSYDRGEQFF. CDR3 DNA: TGTGCCAGCAGTTACGACAGGGGAGAGCAGTTCTTC.

The chain uses TRBV4-2 and TRBJ2-3; D possibly corresponds to TRBD1 (5 bases). The CDR3 spans 16 residues. CDR1 and CDR2 from the germline V gene are LGHNA and YNFKEQ. Trimming left V 0 bases short and J 6 bases short, with 16 bases between. CDR3: CASSQEVRGLSDTQYF. The CDR3 coding sequence is TGTGCCAGCAGCCAAGAGGTAAGGGGCCTCTCGGATACGCAGTATTTT.

This clone was seen only a few times. The chain couples TRBV6-2 or TRBV6-3 to TRBJ1-1; D gene ambiguous. Per germline, CDR1 MNHEY and CDR2 SVGEGT. The CDR3 is made up of 14 amino acids. V was clipped by 1 base and J by 2 bases, with 8 bases between them. The CDR3 DNA reads as TGTGCCAGCAGTTACTTTCGCCTAAACACTGAAGCTTTCTTT. Amino acid sequence: CASSYFRLNTEAFF.

This chain uses TRBV7-3 with TRBJ2-7, with D perhaps TRBD2 (5 bases). The V gene's germline CDR1 is SGHTA and CDR2 FQGTGA. This CDR3 spans 15 amino acids. V was clipped by 1 base and J by 4 bases, with 14 bases between them. For the CDR3, the DNA is TGTGCCAGCAGCTTAATGCCAAACGGCGGGTACGAGCAGTACTTC. Translation gives CASSLMPNGGYEQYF. The variable domain in full, completed from reference TRBV7-3 and TRBJ2-7, reads GAGVSQTPSNKVTEKGKYVELRCDPISGHTALYWYRQSLGQGPEFLIYFQGTGAADDSGLPNDRFFAVRPEGSVSTLKIQRTERGDSAVYLCASSLMPNGGYEQYFGPGTRLTVT.

V usage is TRBV5-1 and J usage is TRBJ2-3; maybe TRBD1 (6 bases). Germline V lookup: CDR1 SGHRS, CDR2 YFSETQ. V lost 0 bases and J lost 4, with 12 bases in between. CDR3 size: 15 residues. This chain's CDR3 is CASSLETGRADTQYF. Written as DNA, the CDR3 is TGCGCCAGCAGCTTGGAAACAGGGCGGGCAGATACGCAGTATTTT.

The count of this clone is one. V is TRBV7-9 and J is TRBJ2-1; D possibly corresponds to TRBD2 (6 bases). There are 16 residues in the CDR3. Deletions cut 5 bases from V and 9 bases from J, with 23 bases between. The germline CDR1 and CDR2 sequences are SEHNR and FQNEAQ (reference sequence). CDR3 in amino acids: CASSPGGRGPGVEQFF. The DNA of the CDR3 is TGTGCCAGCAGCCCCGGAGGGCGGGGCCCAGGTGTTGAGCAGTTCTTC. Supplemented by reference TRBV7-9 and TRBJ2-1, the full variable domain reads DTGVSQNPRHKITKRGQNVTFRCDPISEHNRLYWYRQTLGQGPEFLTYFQNEAQLEKSRLLSDRFSAERPKGSFSTLEIQRTEQGDSAMYLCASSPGGRGPGVEQFFGPGTRLTVL.

This clone is a singleton in its sample. This chain connects TRBV11-3 to TRBJ2-3, with D unclear. This CDR3 spans 12 amino acids. Trimming took 4 bases from V and 6 from J, leaving 8 bases between them. Germline CDR1 and CDR2: SGHNT and YENEEA. CDR3 amino acids: CASSSPSDTQYF. For the CDR3, the DNA is TGTGCCAGCAGCTCCCCCTCGGATACGCAGTATTTT.

V and J are TRBV28 and TRBJ2-6; D is possibly TRBD1 (6 bases). The CDR3 covers 15 residues. V shed 5 bases and J shed 1 base, with 9 bases lying between them. The germline gives CDR1 MDHEN, CDR2 SYDVKM. Here the CDR3 DNA reads TGTGCCAGCAGTATACAGGGATCTGGGGCCAACGTCCTGACTTTC. Translation: CASSIQGSGANVLTF.

This chain uses TRBV7-2 with TRBJ2-3; D is ambiguous. Germline-derived CDR1 and CDR2 are SGHTA and FQGNSA. This CDR3 region has 15 residues. Trimming removed 2 bases from V and 2 bases from J, with 11 bases in between. This CDR3 is CASSLSPQTTDTQYF. CDR3 DNA: TGTGCCAGCAGCTTATCTCCACAGACCACAGATACGCAGTATTTT.

This clone is a singleton in its sample. The J gene is TRBJ2-2, the V gene TRBV7-9; no firm D call. The germline V and J ends were trimmed by 5 bases and 2 bases, with 12 bases remaining between them. This CDR3 is built from 15 residues. Germline CDR1 is SEHNR and CDR2 is FQNEAQ (reference sequence). The CDR3: CASSHLRGNTGELFF. In DNA form, the CDR3 reads TGTGCCAGCAGCCACCTACGCGGCAACACCGGGGAGCTGTTTTTT.

This sequence joins TRBV12-2 and TRBJ2-1; the table calls TRBD2, which could not be checked here. TRBV12-2 is tagged as a pseudogene. This CDR3 is built from 15 residues. CDR3 region: CASRLDFGLAYEQFF. Here the CDR3 DNA reads TGTGCAAGTCGCTTAGATTTCGGACTAGCCTATGAGCAGTTCTTC.

The chain recombines TRBV3-1 (or the pseudogene TRBV3-2) with TRBJ1-2, with 10 positions matching TRBD1. From germline, CDR1 is LGHDT and CDR2 YNNKEL (reference sequence). V shed 2 bases and J 3 bases; nucleotides not matched to a gene: 3. This CDR3 has 15 residues. For the CDR3, the DNA is TGTGCCAGCAGCCAACGGACAGGGGGTTACTATGGCTACACCTTC. Protein product: CASSQRTGGYYGYTF.

The rearrangement joins TRBV29-1 to TRBJ2-1, with 12 bases identical to TRBD2. CDR1 is SQVTM, CDR2 ANQGSEA, per germline. CDR3 length: 19 amino acids. J was trimmed by 2 bases and V by 8 bases; bases with no gene match: 19. CDR3 loop: CSLWVRGLAGGLPYNEQFF. Here the CDR3 DNA reads TGCAGCCTTTGGGTCCGAGGGCTAGCGGGAGGGCTCCCCTACAATGAGCAGTTCTTC.

This rearrangement joins TRBV11-2 to TRBJ1-3; 8 bases fit TRBD1. The CDR3 totals 15 residues. V was clipped by 3 bases and J by 1 base; unmatched bases: 2. The germline CDR1 and CDR2 sequences are SGHAT and FQNNGV. The CDR3 region has the DNA TGTGCCAGCAGCTTGGGGACAGGATCTGGAAACACCATATATTTT. Its protein product is CASSLGTGSGNTIYF.

This clone came up once. The rearrangement links TRBV9 to TRBJ2-1; maybe TRBD2 (6 bases). Germline-derived CDR1 and CDR2 are SGDLS and YYNGEE. This CDR3 has 15 amino acids. V shed 0 bases and J shed 7 bases, with 14 bases lying between them. The CDR3 region is CASSVELDYRNEQFF. The CDR3 DNA follows: TGTGCCAGCAGCGTAGAACTGGACTATCGAAATGAGCAGTTCTTC.

J is TRBJ2-3 and V is TRBV24-1; D possibly corresponds to TRBD1 (5 bases). This CDR3 has 15 residues. V gave up 5 bases and J gave up 1 base, with 12 bases separating them. The germline V gene encodes CDR1 KGHDR and CDR2 SFDVKD. The CDR3 here is CATSGKQGGTDTQYF. CDR3 DNA sequence: TGTGCCACCAGTGGTAAGCAAGGGGGCACAGATACGCAGTATTTT.

This clone was detected a few times. This chain links TRBV23-1 with TRBJ2-7, with D possibly TRBD2 on 5 matching bases. TRBV23-1 is treated as an ORF (open reading frame) with a function not yet certain. This CDR3 spans 13 amino acids. V lost 4 bases and J lost 3, with 10 bases in between. CDR3 residues: CASSLSRGYEQYF. The CDR3 region has the DNA TGCGCCAGCAGTCTATCACGGGGCTACGAGCAGTACTTC.

This clone was detected a few times. The rearrangement joins TRBV5-6 to TRBJ2-3; D possibly corresponds to TRBD2 (6 bases). The CDR3 covers 14 residues. Germline V gene lookup returns CDR1 SGHDT and CDR2 YYEEEE. The ends were cut back, 4 bases at V and 2 bases at J, with 11 bases in the middle. DNA for the CDR3: TGTGCCAGCAGCGCGGGACCCACCACAGATACGCAGTATTTT. It codes for CASSAGPTTDTQYF.

The genes are TRBV7-2 and TRBJ2-7; TRBD1 is a possible D gene (6 bases). Germline loops: CDR1 SGHTA, CDR2 FQGNSA. The CDR3 totals 15 residues. The germline V and J ends were trimmed by 2 bases and 6 bases, with 17 bases remaining between them. The CDR3 DNA reads TGTGCCAGCAGCTTAAACAGGGTGTCAGCTTCCGAGCAGTACTTC. Translated: CASSLNRVSASEQYF.